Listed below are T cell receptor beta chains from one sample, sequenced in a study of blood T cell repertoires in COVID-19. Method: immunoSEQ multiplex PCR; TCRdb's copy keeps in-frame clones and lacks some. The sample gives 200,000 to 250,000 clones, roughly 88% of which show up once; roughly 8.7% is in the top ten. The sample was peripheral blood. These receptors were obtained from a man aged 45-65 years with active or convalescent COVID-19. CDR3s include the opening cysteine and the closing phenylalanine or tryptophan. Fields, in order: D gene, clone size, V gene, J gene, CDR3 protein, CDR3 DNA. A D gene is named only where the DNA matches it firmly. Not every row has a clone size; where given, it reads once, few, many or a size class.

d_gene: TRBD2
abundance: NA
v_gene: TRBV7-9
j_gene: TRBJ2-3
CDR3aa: CASTLGLAAGDTQYF
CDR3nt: TGTGCCAGCACCCTCGGACTAGCGGCCGGGGATACGCAGTATTTT

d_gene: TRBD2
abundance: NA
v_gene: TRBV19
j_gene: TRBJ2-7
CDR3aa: CASSSAGGTLYEQYF
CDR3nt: TGTGCCAGTTCTTCGGCGGGAGGAACCTTGTATGAGCAGTACTTC

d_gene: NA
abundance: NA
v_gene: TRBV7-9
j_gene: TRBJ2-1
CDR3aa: CASSPTNPTYNEQFF
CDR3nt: TGTGCCAGCAGCCCGACTAACCCGACATACAATGAGCAGTTCTTC

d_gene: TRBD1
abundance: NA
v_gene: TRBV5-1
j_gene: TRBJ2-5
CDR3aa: CASRKQGVGETQYF
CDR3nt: TGCGCCAGCAGGAAACAGGGGGTCGGAGAGACCCAGTACTTC

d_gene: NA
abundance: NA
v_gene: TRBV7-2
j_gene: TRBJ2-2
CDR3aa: CASSFDRHTGELFF
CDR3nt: TGTGCCAGCAGCTTTGACAGACACACCGGGGAGCTGTTTTTT

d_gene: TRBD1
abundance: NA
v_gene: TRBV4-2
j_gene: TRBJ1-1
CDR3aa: CASSPPDRAGTEAFF
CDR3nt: TGTGCCAGCAGCCCACCCGACAGGGCGGGCACTGAAGCTTTCTTT

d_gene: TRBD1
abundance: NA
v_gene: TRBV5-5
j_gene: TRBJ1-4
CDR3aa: CASSQGATNEKLFF
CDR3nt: TGTGCCAGCAGCCAGGGGGCAACTAATGAAAAACTGTTTTTT

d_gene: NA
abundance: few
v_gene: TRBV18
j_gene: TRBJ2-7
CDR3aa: CASSPPDSPYEQYF
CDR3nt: TGTGCCAGCTCACCACCGGACAGCCCCTACGAGCAGTACTTC

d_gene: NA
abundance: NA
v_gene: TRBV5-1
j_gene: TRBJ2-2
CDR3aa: CASSTGANTGELFF
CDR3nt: TGCGCCAGCAGCACCGGAGCGAACACCGGGGAGCTGTTTTTT

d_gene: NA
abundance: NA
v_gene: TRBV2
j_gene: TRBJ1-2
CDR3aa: CASSEEQYGYTF
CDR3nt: TGTGCCAGCAGTGAAGAACAGTATGGCTACACCTTC

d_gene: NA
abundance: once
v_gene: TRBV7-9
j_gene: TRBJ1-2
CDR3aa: CASSFAGQSGYTF
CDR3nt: TGTGCCAGCAGCTTCGCGGGGCAGTCGGGCTACACCTTC

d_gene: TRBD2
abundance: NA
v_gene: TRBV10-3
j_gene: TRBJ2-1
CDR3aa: CAIRPSGSNEQFF
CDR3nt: TGTGCCATCAGACCTAGCGGGAGCAATGAGCAGTTCTTC

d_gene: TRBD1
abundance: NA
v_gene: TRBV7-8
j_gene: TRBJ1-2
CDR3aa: CASSTGVSGYTF
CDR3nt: TGTGCCAGCAGCACAGGGGTTTCTGGCTACACCTTC

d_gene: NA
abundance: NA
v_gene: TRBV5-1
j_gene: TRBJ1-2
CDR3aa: CASSQDPSPGAYGYTF
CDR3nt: TGCGCCAGCAGCCAGGACCCATCCCCAGGGGCGTATGGCTACACCTTC

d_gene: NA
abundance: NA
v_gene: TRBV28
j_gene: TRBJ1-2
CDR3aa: CASSLHPDSRYGYTF
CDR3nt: TGTGCCAGCAGCCTCCATCCGGACTCCCGATATGGCTACACCTTC

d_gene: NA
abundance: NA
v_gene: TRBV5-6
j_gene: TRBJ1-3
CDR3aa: CASSLGVTGNTIYF
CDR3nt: TGTGCCAGCAGTTTAGGGGTAACTGGAAACACCATATATTTT

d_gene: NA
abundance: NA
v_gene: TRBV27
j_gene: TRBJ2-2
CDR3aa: CASSFVHTGELFF
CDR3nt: TGTGCCAGCAGTTTCGTCCACACCGGGGAGCTGTTTTTT

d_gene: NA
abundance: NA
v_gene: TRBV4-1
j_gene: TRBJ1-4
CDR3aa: CASSQGDRSKLFF
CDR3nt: TGCGCCAGCAGCCAAGGTGACAGATCCAAACTGTTTTTT

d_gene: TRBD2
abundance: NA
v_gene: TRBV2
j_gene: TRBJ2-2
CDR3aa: CASKTSGALNTGELFF
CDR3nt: TGTGCCAGCAAGACCAGCGGGGCCCTGAACACCGGGGAGCTGTTTTTT

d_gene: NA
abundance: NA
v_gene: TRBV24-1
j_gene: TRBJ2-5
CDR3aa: CATGQTQETQYF
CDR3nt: TGTGCCACCGGGCAAACCCAAGAGACCCAGTACTTC

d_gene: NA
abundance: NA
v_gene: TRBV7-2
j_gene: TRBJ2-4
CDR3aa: CASSRRTDFTGPKNIQYF
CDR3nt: TGTGCCAGCAGCCGCCGGACAGATTTTACGGGGCCCAAAAACATTCAGTACTTC

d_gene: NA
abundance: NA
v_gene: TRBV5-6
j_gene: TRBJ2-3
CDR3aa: CASSYRSLTDTQYF
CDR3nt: TGTGCCAGCAGCTACAGGTCCCTCACAGATACGCAGTATTTT

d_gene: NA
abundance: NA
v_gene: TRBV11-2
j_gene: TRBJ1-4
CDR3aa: CASSYYPGLTEKLFF
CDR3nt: TGTGCCAGCAGCTATTACCCGGGACTGACTGAAAAACTGTTTTTT

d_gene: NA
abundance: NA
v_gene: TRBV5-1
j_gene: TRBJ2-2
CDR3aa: CASSDSGITGELFF
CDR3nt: TGCGCCAGCAGTGATTCCGGTATCACCGGGGAGCTGTTTTTT

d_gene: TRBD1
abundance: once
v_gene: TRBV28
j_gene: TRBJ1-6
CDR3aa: CASSPRDRDYSPLHF
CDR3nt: TGTGCCAGCAGTCCCCGGGACAGGGACTATTCACCCCTCCACTTT

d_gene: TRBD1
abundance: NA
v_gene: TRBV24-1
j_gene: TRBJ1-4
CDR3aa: CATSDPGQGNEKLFF
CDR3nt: TGTGCCACCAGTGACCCGGGACAGGGAAATGAAAAACTGTTTTTT

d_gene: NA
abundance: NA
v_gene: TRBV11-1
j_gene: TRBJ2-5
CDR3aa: CASSSQPTIETQYF
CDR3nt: TGTGCCAGCAGCTCACAACCAACAATTGAGACCCAGTACTTC

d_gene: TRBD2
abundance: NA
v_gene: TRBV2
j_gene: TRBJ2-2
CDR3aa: CASSPLRLAGAGELFF
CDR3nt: TGTGCCAGCAGTCCCCTTAGACTAGCGGGAGCCGGGGAGCTGTTTTTT

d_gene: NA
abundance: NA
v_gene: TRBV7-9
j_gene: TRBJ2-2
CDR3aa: CASSLSDTGELFF
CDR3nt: TGTGCCAGCAGCTTATCGGACACCGGGGAGCTGTTTTTT

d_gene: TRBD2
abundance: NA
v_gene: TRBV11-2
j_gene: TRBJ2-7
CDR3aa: CASSLTIAGNYEQYF
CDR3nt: TGTGCCAGCAGCTTGACAATAGCGGGGAACTACGAGCAGTACTTC

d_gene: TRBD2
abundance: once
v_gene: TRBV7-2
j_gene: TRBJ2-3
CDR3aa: CASSPWAGGRGDTQYF
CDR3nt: TGTGCCAGCAGTCCCTGGGCGGGGGGCCGGGGAGATACGCAGTATTTT